This TCR beta chain derives from a study of shared clonotypes between healthy human individuals (dated by TCRdb to 2020 to 2021). About the study as a whole: Two women and three men aged 18 to 49 years were included in the cohort. To increase sequencing depth and limit assay-specific biases, different laboratories used diverse techniques to prepare libraries and sequence TCR repertoires. Per donor, leukapheresis produced somewhere between about 0.8 and 9 billion PBMCs. The study deeply sequenced blood TCR repertoires of five healthy adults to estimate repertoire size and the extent of clonotype sharing between individuals. General conclusions and limits of the study: The small number of donors limited the genetic and exposure-history diversity represented. Sampling was limited to blood, and TCR repertoires in tissue likely differ from TCR repertoires in blood. Based on pairwise subsampling, the degree of clonotype sharing among donors was expected to be affected by sequencing depth.

This clone appeared a few times. What this receptor recognizes is not known. Nothing much larger sits one base from this clone, and base qualities are not available. Other DNA sequences in this sample translate to the same CDR3. Using the deep immunoSEQ assay, multiplex PCR amplified TCR CDR3 regions from genomic DNA. Extracted genomic DNA from each cell subset was distributed evenly across all wells of several immunoSEQ 96-well plates, and each plate was treated as a replicate. For unsorted PBMC, around 300 ng of genomic DNA, equivalent to approximately 30,000 T cell genomes, went into each replicate PCR. Ten immunoSEQ deep assay plates were used to sequence the unsorted PBMC genomic DNA. The purified libraries were quantified using a Qubit 3.0 fluorometer, sized with a Bioanalyzer 2100, and then quantified again using the KAPA Library Quantification kit. Each immunoSEQ 96-well plate was sequenced on its own single-read 150-cycle Illumina NextSeq 550 flow cell. The study's processing was this. The immunoSEQ output contained only junctional sequences without quality scores, so filtering could not match that applied to full-length reads. To assign V/J genes and CDR3, sequences were annotated against IMGT germline references using PyIR, a Python wrapper for IgBLAST v1.9. Any read was removed if the V/J assignment was weak (E-value above 1e-6), the CDR3 was missing, or the read contained stop codons, out-of-frame junctions, or ambiguous translated residues. V3J clonotypes were defined as sequences sharing an identical inferred V gene, J gene, and CDR3 amino acid sequence. To compute the percentage overlap between repertoires, the number of shared unique clonotypes was divided by the size of the smaller repertoire. Richness of each repertoire was evaluated using RTK rarefaction, the Chao1 estimator, and Recon v2.1 estimates of unobserved clonotypes. Here the immuneACCESS table is served through TCRdb, limited to in-frame sequences with V and J called. Missing clones are a known gap in these copies; in checked studies unresolved V genes cover under half, and the rest lacks a known reason. V, J and clone size reflect that table, while D and trimming were determined from the DNA. Across this sample there are fewer than 600,000 clones, with around 74% seen only once. The ten largest make up over 10% of the sample.

The germline V gene (reference sequence) gives CDR1 as SEHNR and CDR2 as FQNEAQ. V drops 1 base and J drops 3 bases, leaving 4 bases in between. Taken from cysteine to phenylalanine, the CDR3 has 13 residues. The only DNA kept is the CDR3, 39 bases in frame from the first base. The donors were healthy, HIV-negative adults with no recently reported acute infections or vaccinations. Every donor was a Caucasian adult residing in Nashville, Tennessee, USA. For unsorted samples, 90 million or so PBMCs were counted and genomic DNA was extracted with the QIAamp DNA Blood Mini kit. Blood was collected by leukapheresis, and PBMCs were isolated by Ficoll-Histopaque density gradient centrifugation and then cryopreserved in liquid nitrogen vapor phase.

Sequencing used PBMCs. The rearranged segments are TRBV7-9 and TRBJ1-5; the D segment cannot be called with confidence. This TCR derives from a middle-aged woman in good health. Some clones in this sample may be carry-over from other donors' samples. The CDR3 protein: CASSLGPNQPQHF. The nucleotides read TGTGCCAGCAGCTTAGGACCCAATCAGCCCCAGCATTTT. Extended through the reference TRBV7-9 and TRBJ1-5 proteins, this CDR3 yields the full variable domain: DTGVSQNPRHKITKRGQNVTFRCDPISEHNRLYWYRQTLGQGPEFLTYFQNEAQLEKSRLLSDRFSAERPKGSFSTLEIQRTEQGDSAMYLCASSLGPNQPQHFGDGTRLSIL.